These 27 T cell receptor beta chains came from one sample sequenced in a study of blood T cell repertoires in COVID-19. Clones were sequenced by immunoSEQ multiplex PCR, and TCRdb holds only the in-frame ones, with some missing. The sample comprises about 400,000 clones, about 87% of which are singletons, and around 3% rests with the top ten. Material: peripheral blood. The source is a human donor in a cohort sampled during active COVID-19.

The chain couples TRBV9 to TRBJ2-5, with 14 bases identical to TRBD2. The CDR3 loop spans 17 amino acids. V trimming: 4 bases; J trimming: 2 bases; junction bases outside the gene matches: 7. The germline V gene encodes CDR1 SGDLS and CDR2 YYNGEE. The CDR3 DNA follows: TGTGCCAGCAGCCCGGGGACTAGCGGGAGTGTTCAAGAGACCCAGTACTTC. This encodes CASSPGTSGSVQETQYF. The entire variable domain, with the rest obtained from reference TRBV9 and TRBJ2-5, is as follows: DSGVTQTPKHLITATGQRVTLRCSPRSGDLSVYWYQQSLDQGLQFLIQYYNGEERAKGNILERFSAQQFPDLHSELNLSSLELGDSALYFCASSPGTSGSVQETQYFGPGTRLLVL.

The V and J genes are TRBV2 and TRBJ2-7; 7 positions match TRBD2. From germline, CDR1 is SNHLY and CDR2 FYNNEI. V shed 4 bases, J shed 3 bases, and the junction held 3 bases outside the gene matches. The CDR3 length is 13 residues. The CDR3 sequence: CASSGEGHYEQYF. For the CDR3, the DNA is TGTGCCAGCAGTGGGGAGGGGCACTACGAGCAGTACTTC.

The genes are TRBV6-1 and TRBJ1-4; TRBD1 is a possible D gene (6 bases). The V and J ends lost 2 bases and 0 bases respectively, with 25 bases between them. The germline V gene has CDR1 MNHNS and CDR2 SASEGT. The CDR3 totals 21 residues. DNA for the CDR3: TGTGCCAGCAGTGAAAGGGGGTCGGAGGCGCAGGTAGGGACAACTAATGAAAAACTGTTTTTT. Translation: CASSERGSEAQVGTTNEKLFF.

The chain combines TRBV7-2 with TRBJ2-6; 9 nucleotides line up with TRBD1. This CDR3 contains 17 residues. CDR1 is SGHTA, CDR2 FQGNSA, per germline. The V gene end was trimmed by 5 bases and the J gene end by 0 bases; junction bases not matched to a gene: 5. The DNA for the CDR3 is TGTGCCAGCAGCCCGGACAGGGGAAACTCTGGGGCCAACGTCCTGACTTTC. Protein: CASSPDRGNSGANVLTF.

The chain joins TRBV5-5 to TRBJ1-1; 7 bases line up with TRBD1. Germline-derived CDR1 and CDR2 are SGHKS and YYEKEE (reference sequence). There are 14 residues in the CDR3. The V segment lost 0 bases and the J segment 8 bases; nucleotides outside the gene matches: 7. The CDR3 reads CASSLVWQGGEAFF. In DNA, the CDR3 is TGTGCCAGCAGCTTGGTCTGGCAGGGGGGCGAAGCTTTCTTT.

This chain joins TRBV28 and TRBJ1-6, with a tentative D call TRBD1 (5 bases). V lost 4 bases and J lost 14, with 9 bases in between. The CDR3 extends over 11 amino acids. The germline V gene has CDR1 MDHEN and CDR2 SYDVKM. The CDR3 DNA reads TGTGCCAGCAGTTCCCAGGGTACCCTCCACTTT. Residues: CASSSQGTLHF.

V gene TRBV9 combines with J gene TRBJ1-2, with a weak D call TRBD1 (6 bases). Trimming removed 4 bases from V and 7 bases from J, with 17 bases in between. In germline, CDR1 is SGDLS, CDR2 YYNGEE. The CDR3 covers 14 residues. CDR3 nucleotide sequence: TGTGCCAGCAGCCCCGACCTGCAGGGGTCTGGCTACACCTTC. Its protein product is CASSPDLQGSGYTF.

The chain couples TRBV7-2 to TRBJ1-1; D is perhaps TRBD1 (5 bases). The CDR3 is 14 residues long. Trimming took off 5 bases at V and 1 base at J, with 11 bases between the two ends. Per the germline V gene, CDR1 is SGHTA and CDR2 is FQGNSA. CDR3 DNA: TGTGCCAGCAGCCTAGTCGGGGGGAACACTGAAGCTTTCTTT. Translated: CASSLVGGNTEAFF.

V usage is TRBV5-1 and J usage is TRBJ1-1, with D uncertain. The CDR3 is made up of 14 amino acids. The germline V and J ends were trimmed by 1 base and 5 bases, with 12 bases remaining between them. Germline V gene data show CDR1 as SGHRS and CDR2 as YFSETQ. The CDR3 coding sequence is TGCGCCAGCAGCTTGTCTGGTGCGGGTACTGAAGCTTTCTTT. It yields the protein CASSLSGAGTEAFF.

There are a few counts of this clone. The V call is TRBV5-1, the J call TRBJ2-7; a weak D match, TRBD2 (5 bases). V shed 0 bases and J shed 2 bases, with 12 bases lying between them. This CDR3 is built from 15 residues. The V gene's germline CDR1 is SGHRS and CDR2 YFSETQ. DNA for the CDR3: TGCGCCAGCAGCTTGGGCGGCGGGTTTACCTACGAGCAGTACTTC. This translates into CASSLGGGFTYEQYF. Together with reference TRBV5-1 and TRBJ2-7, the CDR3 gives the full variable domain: KAGVTQTPRYLIKTRGQQVTLSCSPISGHRSVSWYQQTPGQGLQFLFEYFSETQRNKGNFPGRFSGRQFSNSRSEMNVSTLELGDSALYLCASSLGGGFTYEQYFGPGTRLTVT.

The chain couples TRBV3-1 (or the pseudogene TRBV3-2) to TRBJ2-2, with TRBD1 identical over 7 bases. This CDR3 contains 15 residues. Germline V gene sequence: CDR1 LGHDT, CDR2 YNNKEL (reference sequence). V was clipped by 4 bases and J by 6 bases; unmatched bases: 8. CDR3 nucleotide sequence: TGTGCCAGCAGCCTACTGACAGGGAGAGCCGGGGAGCTGTTTTTT. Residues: CASSLLTGRAGELFF.

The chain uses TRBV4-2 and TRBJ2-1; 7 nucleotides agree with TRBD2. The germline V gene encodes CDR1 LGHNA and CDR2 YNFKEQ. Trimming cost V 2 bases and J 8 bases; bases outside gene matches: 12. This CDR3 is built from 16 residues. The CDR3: CASSQTVGGPPHEQFF. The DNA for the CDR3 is TGTGCCAGCAGCCAAACGGTGGGAGGGCCCCCCCATGAGCAGTTCTTC.

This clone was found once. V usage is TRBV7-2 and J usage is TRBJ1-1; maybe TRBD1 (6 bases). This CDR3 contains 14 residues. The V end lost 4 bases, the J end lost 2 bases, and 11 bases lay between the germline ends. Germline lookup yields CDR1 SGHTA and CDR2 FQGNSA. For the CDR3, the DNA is TGTGCCAGCAGCTACAGGGTCGTCAACACTGAAGCTTTCTTT. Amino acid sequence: CASSYRVVNTEAFF. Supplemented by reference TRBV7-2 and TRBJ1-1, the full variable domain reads GAGVSQSPSNKVTEKGKDVELRCDPISGHTALYWYRQSLGQGLEFLIYFQGNSAPDKSGLPSDRFSAERTGGSVSTLTIQRTQQEDSAVYLCASSYRVVNTEAFFGQGTRLTVV.

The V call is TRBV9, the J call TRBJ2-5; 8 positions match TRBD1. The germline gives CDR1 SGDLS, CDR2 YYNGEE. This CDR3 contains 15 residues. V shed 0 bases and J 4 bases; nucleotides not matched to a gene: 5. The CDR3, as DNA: TGTGCCAGCAGCGTAGAAGCAGGGGGCGGAGAGACCCAGTACTTC. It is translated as CASSVEAGGGETQYF.

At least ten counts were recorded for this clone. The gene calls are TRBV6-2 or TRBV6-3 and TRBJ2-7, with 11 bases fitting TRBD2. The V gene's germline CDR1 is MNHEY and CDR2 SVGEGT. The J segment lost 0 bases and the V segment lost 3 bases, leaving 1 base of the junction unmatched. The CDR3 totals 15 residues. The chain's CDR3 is CASSYGLAGSYEQYF. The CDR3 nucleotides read TGTGCCAGCAGTTATGGACTAGCGGGCTCCTACGAGCAGTACTTC.

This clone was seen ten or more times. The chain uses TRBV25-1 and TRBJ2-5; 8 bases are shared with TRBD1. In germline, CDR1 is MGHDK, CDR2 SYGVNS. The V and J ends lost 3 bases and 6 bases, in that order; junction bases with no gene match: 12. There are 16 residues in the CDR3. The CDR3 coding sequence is TGTGCCAGCAGTGAGTCCCCGACAGGGGAGAGAAAGACCCAGTACTTC. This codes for CASSESPTGERKTQYF.

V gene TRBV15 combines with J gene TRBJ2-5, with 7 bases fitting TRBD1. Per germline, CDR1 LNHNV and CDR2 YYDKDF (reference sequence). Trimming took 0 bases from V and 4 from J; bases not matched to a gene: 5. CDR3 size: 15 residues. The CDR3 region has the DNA TGTGCCACCAGCAGAGATCCGGCAGGGGGAGAGACCCAGTACTTC. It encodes CATSRDPAGGETQYF.

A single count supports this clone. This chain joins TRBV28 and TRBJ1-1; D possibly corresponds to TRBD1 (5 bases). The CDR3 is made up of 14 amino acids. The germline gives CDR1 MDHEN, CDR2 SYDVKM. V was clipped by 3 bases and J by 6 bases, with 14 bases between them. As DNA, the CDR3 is TGTGCCAGCAGTTTCCCTGGGAGGGGCGCTGAAGCTTTCTTT. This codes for CASSFPGRGAEAFF.

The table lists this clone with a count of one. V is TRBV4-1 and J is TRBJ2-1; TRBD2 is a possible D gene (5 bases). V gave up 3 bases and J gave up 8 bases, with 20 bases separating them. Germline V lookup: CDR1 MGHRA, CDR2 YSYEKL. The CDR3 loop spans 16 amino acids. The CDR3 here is CASSHPKSGSRDEQFF. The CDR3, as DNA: TGCGCCAGCAGCCATCCCAAGAGCGGCAGTCGAGATGAGCAGTTCTTC.

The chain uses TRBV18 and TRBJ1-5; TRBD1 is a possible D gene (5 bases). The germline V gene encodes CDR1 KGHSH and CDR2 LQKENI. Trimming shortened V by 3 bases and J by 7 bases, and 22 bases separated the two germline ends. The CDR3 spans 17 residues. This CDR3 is CASSPQPGVLVGQPQHF. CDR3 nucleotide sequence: TGTGCCAGCTCACCTCAGCCGGGGGTTCTGGTAGGACAGCCCCAGCATTTT. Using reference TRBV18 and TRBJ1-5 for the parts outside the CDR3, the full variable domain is NAGVMQNPRHLVRRRGQEARLRCSPMKGHSHVYWYRQLPEEGLKFMVYLQKENIIDESGMPKERFSAEFPKEGPSILRIQQVVRGDSAAYFCASSPQPGVLVGQPQHFGDGTRLSIL.

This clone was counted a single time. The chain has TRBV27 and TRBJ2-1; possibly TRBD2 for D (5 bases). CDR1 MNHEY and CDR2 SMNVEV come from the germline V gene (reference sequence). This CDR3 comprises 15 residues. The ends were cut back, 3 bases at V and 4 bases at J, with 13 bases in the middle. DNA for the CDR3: TGTGCCAGCAGTTTCGGAGGCCGTATGTACAATGAGCAGTTCTTC. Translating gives CASSFGGRMYNEQFF.

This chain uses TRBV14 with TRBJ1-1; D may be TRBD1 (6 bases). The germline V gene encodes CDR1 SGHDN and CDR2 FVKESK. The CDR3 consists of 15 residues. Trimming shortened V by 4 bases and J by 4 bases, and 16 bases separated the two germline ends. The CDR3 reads CASSRLRGGGTEAFF. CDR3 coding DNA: TGTGCCAGCAGCCGCCTCCGAGGGGGGGGCACTGAAGCTTTCTTT.

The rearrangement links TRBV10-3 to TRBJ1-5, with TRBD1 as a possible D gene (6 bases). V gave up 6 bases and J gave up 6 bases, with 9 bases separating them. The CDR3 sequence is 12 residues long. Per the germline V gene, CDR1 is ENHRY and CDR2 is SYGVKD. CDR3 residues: CAIREQGQPQHF. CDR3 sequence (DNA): TGTGCCATCAGAGAACAGGGTCAGCCCCAGCATTTT.

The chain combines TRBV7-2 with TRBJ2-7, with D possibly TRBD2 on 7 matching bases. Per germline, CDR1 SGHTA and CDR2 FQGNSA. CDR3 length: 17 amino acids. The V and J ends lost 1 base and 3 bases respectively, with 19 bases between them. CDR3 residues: CASSLDRGEGGIYEQYF. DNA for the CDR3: TGTGCCAGCAGCTTAGACCGTGGGGAGGGGGGGATCTACGAGCAGTACTTC.

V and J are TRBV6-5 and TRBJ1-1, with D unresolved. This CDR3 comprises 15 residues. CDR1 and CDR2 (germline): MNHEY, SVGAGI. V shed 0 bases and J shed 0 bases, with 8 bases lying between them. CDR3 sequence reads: CASSYSAVVNTEAFF. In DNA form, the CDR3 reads TGTGCCAGCAGTTACTCAGCGGTAGTGAACACTGAAGCTTTCTTT.

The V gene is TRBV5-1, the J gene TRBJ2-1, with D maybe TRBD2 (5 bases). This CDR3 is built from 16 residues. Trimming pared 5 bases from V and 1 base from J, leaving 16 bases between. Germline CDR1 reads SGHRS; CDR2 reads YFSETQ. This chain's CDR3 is CASRAEAGVSYNEQFF. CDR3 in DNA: TGCGCCAGCAGGGCGGAGGCGGGTGTATCCTACAATGAGCAGTTCTTC.

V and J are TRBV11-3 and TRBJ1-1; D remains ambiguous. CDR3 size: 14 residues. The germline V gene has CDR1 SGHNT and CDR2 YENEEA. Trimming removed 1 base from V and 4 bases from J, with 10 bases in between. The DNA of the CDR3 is TGTGCCAGCAGCTTAGGCCCGGGGAGCACTGAAGCTTTCTTT. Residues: CASSLGPGSTEAFF.